The TCR beta chain under discussion was sequenced for a study of immune characterization of retroperitoneal liposarcoma. TCRdb analysed the PCR reads with MiXCR anew, one entry per CDR3 protein. The sample has fewer than 20,000 distinct CDR3 sequences, more than 30% seen once; the top ten hold less than 8.5%. V lost 5 bases and J lost 8, with 6 bases in between. The CDR3 consists of 10 residues. The rearrangement uses TRBV12-3 or TRBV12-4 and TRBJ1-1; unclear D gene. The sequenced sample consisted of blood. The TCR originated in a male donor with retroperitoneal liposarcoma. CDR3 DNA sequence: TGTGCCAGCAGTGGGGTCGAAGCTTTCTTT. Protein: CASSGVEAFF.